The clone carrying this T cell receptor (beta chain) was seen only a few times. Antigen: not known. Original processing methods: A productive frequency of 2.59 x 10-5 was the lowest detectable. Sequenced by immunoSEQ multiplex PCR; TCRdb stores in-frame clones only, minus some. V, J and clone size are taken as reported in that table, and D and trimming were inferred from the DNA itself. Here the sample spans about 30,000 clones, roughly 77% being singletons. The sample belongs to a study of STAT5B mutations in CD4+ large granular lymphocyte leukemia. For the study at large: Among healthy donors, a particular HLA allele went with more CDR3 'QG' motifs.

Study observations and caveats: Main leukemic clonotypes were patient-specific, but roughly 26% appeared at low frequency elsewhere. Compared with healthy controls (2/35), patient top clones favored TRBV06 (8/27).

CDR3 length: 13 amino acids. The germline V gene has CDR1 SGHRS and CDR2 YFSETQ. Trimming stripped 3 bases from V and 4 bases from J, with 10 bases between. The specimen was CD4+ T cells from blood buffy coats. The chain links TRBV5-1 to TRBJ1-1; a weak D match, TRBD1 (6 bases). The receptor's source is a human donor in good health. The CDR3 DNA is TGCGCCAGCAGCTGGGGGCGCGGCACTGAAGCTTTCTTT. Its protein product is CASSWGRGTEAFF.